This T cell receptor (beta chain) was documented in a study of blood T cell repertoires in COVID-19. Study in general: Specimens from acute and convalescent COVID-19 originated in the United States, Italy and Spain. T cells, B-cell-depleted T cells, or PBMCs supplied cDNA or gDNA.

In the source study's methods: From reference gene primer amplification, estimates of nucleated cell counts were derived. Here immunoSEQ multiplex PCR was the method, and the copy in TCRdb shows in-frame clones only, minus some. From that table come the V and J calls and clone size; the DNA was used to work out D and trimming. Of under 140,000 clones listed, almost 80% are singletons. The receptor's source is a woman at least 80 years old with active or convalescent COVID-19. The sequencing sample was made of peripheral blood.

The CDR3 here is CASRPGTGQNQPQHF. CDR3 DNA sequence: TGTGCCAGCAGACCCGGGACAGGTCAAAATCAGCCCCAGCATTTT. J is TRBJ1-5 and V is TRBV5-8, with 8 bases that match TRBD1. V was clipped by 5 bases and J by 4 bases; unmatched bases: 8. The CDR3 has 15 amino acids. CDR1 SGHTS and CDR2 YDEGEE come from the germline V gene.